A single sample gave rise to the 29 T cell receptor beta chains below, sequenced in a study of T-cell memory formation after mild COVID-19. TCRdb reanalysed the 5' RACE reads using MiXCR and keeps one entry per CDR3 protein. The sample has about 350,000 distinct CDR3 sequences; roughly 15% are singletons. Sequenced: PBMCs or a T cell subset sorted from them (not recorded which). All receptors derive from a man younger than 35 who had mild COVID-19 (a few samples of this study predate the infection). Cell type and time point are not known.

This clonotype was detected only a few times. The J gene is TRBJ1-2, the V gene TRBV12-5, with D perhaps TRBD1 (5 bases). V gave up 2 bases and J gave up 2 bases, with 9 bases separating them. There are 14 residues in the CDR3. Germline V CDR1 and CDR2: LGHNT, FRNRAP. CDR3 loop: CASGLWQGNYGYTF. CDR3 bases: TGTGCTAGTGGTTTGTGGCAGGGAAACTATGGCTACACCTTC.

This clonotype was observed a few times. The chain employs TRBV5-1 and TRBJ1-5, with D uncertain. The CDR3 length is 15 residues. Germline values: CDR1 SGHRS, CDR2 YFSETQ. V lost 4 bases and J lost 2, with 13 bases in between. The CDR3 sequence is CASSTSGVGNQPQHF. The CDR3 DNA is TGCGCCAGCAGCACGAGCGGCGTAGGCAATCAGCCCCAGCATTTT.

The chain is built from TRBV3-1 and TRBJ2-2; D unresolved. The CDR3 totals 14 residues. V lost 2 bases and J lost 3, with 7 bases in between. Germline lookup yields CDR1 LGHDT and CDR2 YNNKEL (reference sequence). The CDR3 coding sequence is TGTGCCAGCAGCCAAAGAAAGGACACCGGGGAGCTGTTTTTT. Translation gives CASSQRKDTGELFF.

In its sample, this clonotype was seen a few times. The chain links TRBV5-1 to TRBJ2-7; possibly TRBD1 or TRBD2 for D (5 bases each). Trimming removed 0 bases from V and 1 base from J, with 20 bases in between. CDR3 length equals 18 residues. From germline, CDR1 is SGHRS and CDR2 YFSETQ. The CDR3 sequence is CASSLAGSGTDLSYEQYF. In DNA form, the CDR3 reads TGCGCCAGCAGCTTGGCGGGATCCGGGACGGACCTTTCCTACGAGCAGTACTTC. Full variable domain (outside the CDR3, taken from reference TRBV5-1 and TRBJ2-7): KAGVTQTPRYLIKTRGQQVTLSCSPISGHRSVSWYQQTPGQGLQFLFEYFSETQRNKGNFPGRFSGRQFSNSRSEMNVSTLELGDSALYLCASSLAGSGTDLSYEQYFGPGTRLTVT.

This clonotype was detected only a few times. The chain carries TRBV7-8 and TRBJ2-7; the match to TRBD2 covers 7 bases. J gave up 3 bases and V 5 bases, and 4 bases lay outside the gene matches. CDR1 and CDR2 (germline): SGHVS, FQNEAQ. This CDR3 spans 13 amino acids. CDR3 coding DNA: TGTGCCAGCAGCCCCTGGGGGGGCTACGAGCAGTACTTC. Translation: CASSPWGGYEQYF.

This clonotype came up a few times. This chain joins TRBV6-2 or TRBV6-3 and TRBJ2-3; D is perhaps TRBD2 (6 bases). CDR3 length: 17 amino acids. V was trimmed by 5 bases and J by 4 bases, leaving 22 bases between them. Per the germline V gene, CDR1 is MNHEY and CDR2 is SVGEGT. The CDR3 DNA follows: TGTGCCAGCAGTGGCCTGATCTTGGGGGGTTTCCCAGATACGCAGTATTTT. Its translation: CASSGLILGGFPDTQYF.

This clonotype has more than one count but fewer than ten. The V and J genes are TRBV25-1 and TRBJ2-7, with 8 bases lining up with TRBD1. The junction had 9 bases not matched to a gene; V was cut back by 6 bases and J by 8 bases. The CDR3 totals 13 residues. The germline V gene has CDR1 MGHDK and CDR2 SYGVNS. The CDR3: CASRGTGGVQQYF. As DNA, the CDR3 is TGTGCCAGCAGAGGGACAGGCGGGGTTCAGCAGTACTTC.

This clonotype was seen at least ten times. The chain carries TRBV6-1 and TRBJ2-1; 15 nucleotides match TRBD2. Trimming removed 6 bases from V and 0 bases from J; junction bases left unmatched: 3. Per the germline V gene, CDR1 is MNHNS and CDR2 is SASEGT. The CDR3 sequence is 17 residues long. CDR3 region: CASRGLAGGSSYNEQFF. In DNA, the CDR3 is TGTGCCAGCAGAGGACTAGCGGGGGGGAGCTCCTACAATGAGCAGTTCTTC.

This chain links TRBV6-2 or TRBV6-3 with TRBJ2-5, with D perhaps TRBD1 (6 bases). Germline loops: CDR1 MNHEY, CDR2 SVGEGT. This CDR3 region has 13 residues. The germline V and J ends were trimmed by 6 bases and 6 bases, with 14 bases remaining between them. This CDR3 is CASSQQGLQTQYF. In DNA form, the CDR3 reads TGTGCCAGCAGCCAACAGGGCTTGCAGACCCAGTACTTC.

This clonotype was seen a few times. DNA for the CDR3: TGCGCCAGCAGCTTCTGGCCAGGGACCAATGAGCAGTTCTTC. It specifies CASSFWPGTNEQFF. This sequence joins TRBV5-1 and TRBJ2-1; D might be TRBD1 or TRBD2, each matching 5 bases. The CDR3 has 14 amino acids. In germline, CDR1 is SGHRS, CDR2 YFSETQ. The V end lost 2 bases, the J end lost 6 bases, and 12 bases lay between the germline ends.

This chain links TRBV5-1 with TRBJ1-4, with TRBD1 as a possible D gene (5 bases). Looked up from germline, CDR1 is SGHRS and CDR2 is YFSETQ. The CDR3 is 14 amino acids. The V gene lost 4 bases and the J gene lost 5 bases, with 12 bases spanning the gap. The CDR3 reads CASSNRGMNEKLFF. The CDR3 region has the DNA TGCGCCAGCAGCAACCGGGGGATGAATGAAAAACTGTTTTTT.

This clonotype was seen only a few times. The J gene is TRBJ1-2, the V gene TRBV27; 8 positions match TRBD1. The germline CDR1 and CDR2 sequences are MNHEY and SMNVEV (reference sequence). V gave up 0 bases and J gave up 6 bases; unmatched junction bases: 3. The CDR3 contains 14 residues. DNA for the CDR3: TGTGCCAGCAGTTTATCGATGACAGGGGATGGCTACACCTTC. Protein sequence: CASSLSMTGDGYTF.

V is TRBV7-8 and J is TRBJ1-6; possibly TRBD1 for D (5 bases). The length of the CDR3 is 13 residues. From germline, CDR1 is SGHVS and CDR2 FQNEAQ. Trimming left V 5 bases short and J 6 bases short, with 8 bases between. The chain's CDR3 is CASSGARNSPLHF. The CDR3 nucleotides are TGTGCCAGCAGCGGGGCCCGTAATTCACCCCTCCACTTT. Drawing the rest from reference TRBV7-8 and TRBJ1-6, the complete variable domain is GAGVSQSPRYKVAKRGQDVALRCDPISGHVSLFWYQQALGQGPEFLTYFQNEAQLDKSGLPSDRFFAERPEGSVSTLKIQRTQQEDSAVYLCASSGARNSPLHFGNGTRLTVT.

The chain carries TRBV12-3 or TRBV12-4 and TRBJ2-1; 13 bases agree with TRBD2. V shed 2 bases, J shed 0 bases, and the junction held 10 bases outside the gene matches. The CDR3 is 20 amino acids. Written as DNA, the CDR3 is TGTGCCAGCAGTTTACGGGTCGTGGGACTAGCGGGGCGCTCCTACAATGAGCAGTTCTTC. Amino acids: CASSLRVVGLAGRSYNEQFF.

The rearrangement links TRBV5-1 to TRBJ2-1; D is uncertain. Germline-derived CDR1 and CDR2 are SGHRS and YFSETQ. V lost 4 bases and J lost 4, with 21 bases in between. CDR3 size: 17 residues. This chain's CDR3 is CASSPSGGQIGYNEQFF. DNA for the CDR3: TGCGCCAGCAGCCCCTCGGGTGGGCAGATCGGTTACAATGAGCAGTTCTTC.

Only a few counts were recorded for this clonotype. The chain recombines TRBV5-1 with TRBJ2-3; TRBD2 matches 9 bases. Germline V gene sequence: CDR1 SGHRS, CDR2 YFSETQ. The junction had 5 bases not matched to a gene; V was cut back by 0 bases and J by 0 bases. This CDR3 spans 17 amino acids. CDR3 amino acids: CASSLEAGGPSTDTQYF. The CDR3 DNA reads TGCGCCAGCAGCTTGGAGGCGGGGGGGCCTAGCACAGATACGCAGTATTTT. Variable domain in full (rest from reference TRBV5-1 and TRBJ2-3): KAGVTQTPRYLIKTRGQQVTLSCSPISGHRSVSWYQQTPGQGLQFLFEYFSETQRNKGNFPGRFSGRQFSNSRSEMNVSTLELGDSALYLCASSLEAGGPSTDTQYFGPGTRLTVL.

This clonotype was detected a few times. This chain connects TRBV12-3 or TRBV12-4 to TRBJ2-1, with 10 bases that match TRBD1. CDR3 length: 15 amino acids. Trimming removed 5 bases from V and 6 bases from J; junction bases left unmatched: 7. CDR3 amino acids: CASSPLGQGSNEQFF. The DNA of the CDR3 is TGTGCCAGCAGTCCCCTGGGACAGGGGAGCAATGAGCAGTTCTTC.

This clonotype was detected a few times. The chain carries TRBV7-6 and TRBJ2-1, with 10 nucleotides matching TRBD1. Germline-derived CDR1 and CDR2 are SGHVS and FNYEAQ. After removal of 3 bases from V and 7 bases from J, the junction contained 12 bases not matched to a gene. There are 17 residues in the CDR3. The CDR3 nucleotides read TGTGCCAGCAGCTTCTATGCCGGGACAGGGGCAGGGAATGAGCAGTTCTTC. This codes for CASSFYAGTGAGNEQFF.

This clonotype has a handful of counts. The gene calls are TRBV6-6 and TRBJ2-3; TRBD1 matches 8 bases. The length of the CDR3 is 15 residues. Germline assignment: CDR1 MNHNY and CDR2 SVGAGI (reference sequence). V lost 5 bases, J lost 1 base, and 5 bases stayed unmatched. The CDR3 protein is CASSTWTGRTDTQYF. CDR3 DNA: TGTGCCAGCAGTACGTGGACAGGGCGCACAGATACGCAGTATTTT.

There are a few counts of this clonotype. This rearrangement joins TRBV2 to TRBJ1-5; D is unresolved. The germline V and J ends were trimmed by 3 bases and 4 bases, with 10 bases remaining between them. The CDR3 totals 14 residues. From germline, CDR1 is SNHLY and CDR2 FYNNEI. CDR3 residues: CASSDRTGNQPQHF. The DNA of the CDR3 is TGTGCCAGCAGTGACAGGACGGGGAATCAGCCCCAGCATTTT.

The chain has TRBV6-2 or TRBV6-3 and TRBJ2-3, with TRBD2 matching over 10 bases. Germline-derived CDR1 and CDR2 are MNHEY and SVGEGT. The J segment lost 4 bases and the V segment lost 0 bases, leaving 7 bases of the junction unmatched. The CDR3 runs to 17 residues. CDR3 residues: CASSYSTLAGAADTQYF. CDR3 sequence (DNA): TGTGCCAGCAGTTACTCGACTCTAGCGGGGGCCGCAGATACGCAGTATTTT.

The chain is built from TRBV5-4 and TRBJ2-7, with unresolved D. V shed 9 bases and J shed 0 bases, with 13 bases lying between them. Germline V gene lookup returns CDR1 SGHNT and CDR2 YYREEE (reference sequence). CDR3 length equals 13 residues. This CDR3 is CATASPGSYEQYV. For the CDR3, the DNA is TGTGCCACCGCTTCGCCCGGCTCCTACGAGCAGTACGTC.

This clonotype was found a few times. V usage is TRBV19 and J usage is TRBJ1-2, with 7 bases matching TRBD1. This CDR3 region has 13 residues. Trimming cost V 5 bases and J 9 bases; bases outside gene matches: 9. Germline V gene sequence: CDR1 LNHDA, CDR2 SQIVND (reference sequence). The CDR3 nucleotides read TGTGCCAGTAGTGCCGACAGGGTTTTGAGCTACACCTTC. The encoded protein is CASSADRVLSYTF.

The chain recombines TRBV7-8 with TRBJ2-3, with 7 bases lining up with TRBD1. The CDR3 runs 15 residues. Germline V lookup: CDR1 SGHVS, CDR2 FQNEAQ. Unmatched junction bases numbered 6, after V lost 5 bases and J lost 1 base. The CDR3 DNA is TGTGCCAGCAGCAGCCGGGACAGCGGCACAGATACGCAGTATTTT. Protein product: CASSSRDSGTDTQYF.

The gene calls are TRBV4-3 and TRBJ1-1, with TRBD1 as a possible D gene (6 bases). The CDR3 extends over 14 amino acids. Germline CDR1 reads LGHNA; CDR2 reads YSLEER. The V gene lost 1 base and the J gene lost 8 bases, with 14 bases spanning the gap. The CDR3 DNA reads TGCGCCAGCAGCCAAGGCTGGGACATCGCAGAAGCTTTCTTT. It translates to CASSQGWDIAEAFF.

The chain links TRBV2 to TRBJ1-5; maybe TRBD1 (5 bases). The V end lost 6 bases, the J end lost 3 bases, and 15 bases lay between the germline ends. The CDR3 contains 15 residues. The V gene's germline CDR1 is SNHLY and CDR2 FYNNEI. Here the CDR3 DNA reads TGTGCCAGCAGGACTTGGGGGGGTCCCAATCAGCCCCAGCATTTT. Translating gives CASRTWGGPNQPQHF.

V is TRBV29-1 and J is TRBJ2-5; possibly TRBD1 for D (6 bases). Trimming stripped 6 bases from V and 4 bases from J, with 21 bases between. Germline CDR1 reads SQVTM; CDR2 reads ANQGSEA. The CDR3 contains 15 residues. The chain's CDR3 is CSVYGYLEGGETQYF. Here the CDR3 DNA reads TGCAGCGTATACGGATATTTGGAAGGGGGAGAGACCCAGTACTTC.

A few counts support this clonotype. This chain connects TRBV12-3 or TRBV12-4 to TRBJ2-5; 8 positions agree with TRBD1. V gave up 6 bases and J gave up 10 bases; unmatched junction bases: 4. The CDR3 covers 11 residues. CDR3 DNA sequence: TGTGCCAGCAGCGGGACAGGAAACCAGTACTTC. This gives the protein CASSGTGNQYF.

This clonotype occurred a few times. This chain joins TRBV5-1 and TRBJ1-1, with D perhaps TRBD1 (5 bases). The CDR3 runs to 14 residues. Trimming left V 1 base short and J 4 bases short, with 11 bases between. CDR1 and CDR2 from the germline V gene are SGHRS and YFSETQ. CDR3 coding DNA: TGCGCCAGCAGCTTGAGAAGGGGTAGCACTGAAGCTTTCTTT. This encodes CASSLRRGSTEAFF.